Listed below are T cell receptor beta chains from one sample, sequenced in a study of cytomegalovirus exposure and HLA in healthy donors. Assay used: immunoSEQ multiplex PCR; TCRdb lists only in-frame clones, some missing. The data contain tens of thousands of clones, roughly 77% of them singletons. The sequenced sample consisted of PBMCs. The source is a female donor in good health and CMV-seronegative. CDR3s include the opening cysteine and the closing phenylalanine or tryptophan. Each record gives: J gene, clone size, V gene, D gene, CDR3 DNA, CDR3 protein. A D gene is named only where the DNA matches it firmly. Clone size is shown for a subset of rows, as once, few, many or a class of expanded clone.

TRBJ2-7 few TRBV28 NA TGTGCTAGCAACGGGGGATACGAGCAGTACTTC CASNGGYEQYF
TRBJ1-1 NA TRBV5-1 NA TGCGCCAGCAGTTTCTCGGTCTTGGGGGGGACTGAAGCTTTCTTT CASSFSVLGGTEAFF
TRBJ1-1 NA TRBV2 TRBD1 TGTGCCAGCAGTGAACGGGACAGAGGAGAAGCTTTCTTT CASSERDRGEAFF
TRBJ2-7 NA TRBV7-6 NA TGTGCCAGCAGCTCCCCCTCGGGGTTCTACGAGCAGTACTTC CASSSPSGFYEQYF
TRBJ1-1 NA TRBV6-1 TRBD1 TGTGCCAGCAGTGAAGGGGTCGGGACAGGGGGCACTGAAGCTTTCTTT CASSEGVGTGGTEAFF
TRBJ2-1 NA TRBV28 TRBD2 TGTGCCAGCAGGCGCGTCGGGACTAGCGGGGGGGGTGTCTACAATGAGCAGTTCTTC CASRRVGTSGGGVYNEQFF
TRBJ1-2 NA TRBV4-3 NA TGCGCCAGCAGCCAAGATATCCAGGGCAGGGGCTATGGCTACACCTTC CASSQDIQGRGYGYTF
TRBJ1-6 once TRBV6-4 TRBD1 TGTGCCAGCAGGGAGGACAGGGGTTCACCCCTCCACTTT CASREDRGSPLHF
TRBJ2-1 once TRBV11-3 NA TGTGCCAGCAGCACCGGGACACTCTACAATGAGCAGTTCTTC CASSTGTLYNEQFF
TRBJ2-2 once TRBV30 NA TGTGCCTGGAGAAGAGGGCCCGTGGTGGGGACCGGGGAGCTGTTTTTT CAWRRGPVVGTGELFF
TRBJ1-2 NA TRBV5-6 TRBD1 TGTGCCAGCAGCCTGACAGGGGCTAACTATGGCTACACCTTC CASSLTGANYGYTF
TRBJ2-4 NA TRBV6-1 TRBD2 TGTGCCAGCAGTGAAGTGGATTCGGGGGGGCAGGACATTCAGTACTTC CASSEVDSGGQDIQYF
TRBJ2-2 NA TRBV10-1 TRBD2 TGCGCCAGCGACGGGGGGGGATGGGCCGGGGAGCTGTTTTTT CASDGGGWAGELFF
TRBJ2-6 NA TRBV7-9 TRBD1 TGTGCCAGCAGCCCCGGGACAGTCGGCTCTGGGGCCAACGTCCTGACTTTC CASSPGTVGSGANVLTF
TRBJ1-1 NA TRBV4-3 NA TGCGCCAGCAGCGCCCAGGGGAACACTGAAGCTTTCTTT CASSAQGNTEAFF
TRBJ1-2 NA TRBV6-5 NA TGTGCCGCCGTCGGGGAGGGCTACACCTTC CAAVGEGYTF
TRBJ2-1 NA TRBV27 TRBD2 TGTGCCAGCAGTTCCGGGACTAGCGGCCACAATGAGCAGTTCTTC CASSSGTSGHNEQFF
TRBJ2-7 NA TRBV18 TRBD2 TGTGCCAGCTCACCGCTAGGGCTAGCGGGAGGGTATCGGCAGTACTTC CASSPLGLAGGYRQYF
TRBJ2-7 NA TRBV14 NA TGTGCCAGCAGCCCGAATATCCGGGTCTCCTACGAGCAGTACTTC CASSPNIRVSYEQYF
TRBJ2-3 few TRBV6-4 TRBD1 TGTGCCAGCAGTGCCGGGACAGGGAGCGCAGATACGCAGTATTTT CASSAGTGSADTQYF
TRBJ1-1 NA TRBV20-1 NA TGCAGTGCTAGACTCAGTGAAGCTTTCTTT CSARLSEAFF
TRBJ1-3 NA TRBV30 TRBD1 TGTGCCTGGAGTACCGGGACAGCAACTGGAAACACCATATATTTT CAWSTGTATGNTIYF
TRBJ1-1 NA TRBV14 NA TGTGCCAGCAGCCAAGTGACAGGCACTGAAGCTTTCTTT CASSQVTGTEAFF
TRBJ2-5 NA TRBV4-3 TRBD2 TGCGCCAGCAGCCAAGATCGGGGGGGGATGGAGACCCAGTACTTC CASSQDRGGMETQYF
TRBJ2-7 NA TRBV28 NA TGTGCCAGCAGTTTCCGTGTTGAGGCACCACAGTACTTC CASSFRVEAPQYF
TRBJ2-5 once TRBV28 TRBD2 TGTGCCAGCAGCCGCCAGCATAGCGGGATTGTGACCCAGTACTTC CASSRQHSGIVTQYF
TRBJ2-1 NA TRBV7-5 NA TGTGCCAGAAGCTCCAGGGGGGAGTATGAGCAGTTCTTC CARSSRGEYEQFF
TRBJ1-1 NA TRBV5-1 NA TGCGCCAGCTTCGGTACCTCGAACACTGAAGCTTTCTTT CASFGTSNTEAFF
TRBJ1-1 few TRBV6-5 NA TGTGCCAGCAGTTACTCGACAGGACGCACTGAAGCTTTCTTT CASSYSTGRTEAFF
TRBJ1-2 NA TRBV5-6 NA TGTGCCAGCAGCGAATACAGGATTAACTATGGCTACACCTTC CASSEYRINYGYTF
TRBJ1-3 few TRBV6-6 TRBD1 TGTGCCAGCTCCAGACAGGGGTCTGGAAACACCATATATTTT CASSRQGSGNTIYF
TRBJ2-7 NA TRBV5-1 TRBD1 TGCGCCAGCAGCAAGGGGGGGACAGGGTACTACGAGCAGTACTTC CASSKGGTGYYEQYF
TRBJ2-2 NA TRBV7-8 NA TGTGCCAGCAGCAGGGAGGAGAACACCGGGGAGCTGTTTTTT CASSREENTGELFF
TRBJ2-2 NA TRBV29-1 NA TGCAGCGTTGAGGCAGCGAACACCGGGGAGCTGTTTTTT CSVEAANTGELFF
TRBJ2-2 NA TRBV7-3 NA TGTGCCAGCAGCTTAATAGGGGGTAATGCGTACACCGGGGAGCTGTTTTTT CASSLIGGNAYTGELFF
TRBJ1-5 NA TRBV7-8 TRBD1 TGTGCCAGCAGCTTAGCTAGGACAGGGATTCAGCCCCAGCATTTT CASSLARTGIQPQHF
TRBJ2-3 NA TRBV28 TRBD1 TGTGCCAGCAGCCTTAGGACAGGGAGGTATACGCAGTATTTT CASSLRTGRYTQYF
TRBJ1-4 NA TRBV5-1 NA TGCGCCAGCAGCCCGACAGTAAATAATGAAAAACTGTTTTTT CASSPTVNNEKLFF
TRBJ2-1 NA TRBV6-4 TRBD1 TGTGCCAGCAGTGACTTAGGGACAGGGGACCACAATGAGCAGTTCTTC CASSDLGTGDHNEQFF
TRBJ2-3 NA TRBV7-9 NA TGTGCCAGCAGCTTAAGGACGGGAAGCACAGATACGCAGTATTTT CASSLRTGSTDTQYF
TRBJ1-1 NA TRBV19 TRBD1 TGTGCCAGTAGTATGGGGGACAGGAGGAACACTGAAGCTTTCTTT CASSMGDRRNTEAFF
TRBJ2-1 NA TRBV19 NA TGTGCCAGTAGGTTTCACCTCACTTCCAATGAGCAGTTCTTC CASRFHLTSNEQFF
TRBJ2-1 few TRBV5-6 NA TGTGCCAGCAGCCGCATAGCGGACACCTACAATGAGCAGTTCTTC CASSRIADTYNEQFF
TRBJ1-2 NA TRBV11-2 NA TGTGCCAGCAGCCCCGTCCGGGAAGATTATGGCTACACCTTC CASSPVREDYGYTF
TRBJ1-1 NA TRBV16 NA TGTGCCAGCAGCCAATCCAGACTCTCATACGAAGCTTTCTTT CASSQSRLSYEAFF